This T cell receptor (beta chain) is drawn from a study of T cell repertoires in cytomegalovirus infection (dated by TCRdb to between 2018 and 2021). Regarding the research as a whole: Because public TCR beta signatures pointed to carriage of CMV infection together with the matching HLA type, the HLA type of each donor mattered for the analysis. The paper's findings and limits, for the study overall: In both this cohort and an independent cohort of more than 350 donors, the cumulative frequency of public TCR beta family members distinguished carriers of CMV infection plus the relevant HLA type. The ex vivo response was dominated by HLA-C-restricted CMV-specific TCR beta clonotypes, which also provided the single most frequent clonotype in two of eight donors.

On this clonotype: The antigen this receptor binds is unknown. A much larger clonotype is one base distant, so this may be a read error.

Sequencing was carried out with an Illumina HiSeq 1500. TCRdb reprocessing: public reads trimmed at Q25 with fastp, clones called with MiXCR, in-frame beta chains kept. Here each entry gathers all rows of one CDR3 protein and keeps the most common genes and DNA. The sample data list roughly 630,000 distinct CDR3 sequences, and 24% of these were observed just once. Around 7.6% of the sample comes from the top ten. The CDR3 covers 14 residues, taking in both the cysteine and the phenylalanine. Of the read, only the CDR3 DNA is kept; its 42 bases are in frame from base 1. This TCR was recovered from a human donor in good health (CMV status not recorded). Some clones in this sample may be carry-over from other donors' samples. The sequence joins TRBV5-3 to TRBJ2-3; no D gene call is confident. TRBV5-3 is placed among ORFs of uncertain function. Input material: CD8+ T cells from PBMCs. The CDR3 protein sequence reads: CTSSLSKGTDTQYF. In nucleotides, the sequence is TGTACCAGCAGCTTGTCTAAGGGAACAGATACGCAGTATTTT.